These T cell receptor beta chains were read from a single sample in a study of response to subunit inactivated influenza vaccine. TCRdb reprocessed the RT-PCR reads with MiXCR, giving one entry per CDR3 protein. The data contain approximately 490,000 distinct CDR3 sequences, under 8.5% of them singletons. This material consisted of PBMCs from blood, taken less than 30 months after vaccination. The receptors come from a man in his fifties or sixties who received an inactivated influenza vaccine. The CDR3 runs from the conserved cysteine through the conserved F or W. D genes are given only for firm matches. Not every row has a clone size; where given, it reads once, few, many or a size class.

j_gene | v_gene | d_gene | len | abundance | CDR3aa | CDR3nt
TRBJ2-2 | TRBV18 | NA | 15 | NA | CASSPDLLATGELFF | TGTGCCAGCTCACCTGACCTCCTTGCCACCGGGGAGCTGTTTTTT
TRBJ2-3 | TRBV15 | NA | 11 | NA | CATSRRDTQYF | TGTGCCACCAGCAGACGAGATACGCAGTATTTT
TRBJ2-1 | TRBV20-1 | NA | 14 | NA | CSAPPSGSYNEQFF | TGCAGTGCTCCTCCCAGCGGTTCCTACAATGAGCAGTTCTTC
TRBJ2-5 | TRBV12-3/TRBV12-4 | NA | 11 | few | CASSFVQAQYF | TGTGCCAGCAGTTTCGTGCAGGCCCAGTACTTC
TRBJ2-7 | TRBV12-3/TRBV12-4 | TRBD2 | 15 | few | CASSLRTSGAYEQYF | TGTGCCAGCAGTTTAAGGACTAGCGGGGCCTACGAGCAGTACTTC
TRBJ2-3 | TRBV4-1 | NA | 13 | many | CASSQDTGYTQYF | TGCGCCAGCAGCCAAGACACAGGCTATACGCAGTATTTT
TRBJ1-6 | TRBV21-1 | NA | 13 | NA | CASSPQLDSSCHF | TGTGCCAGCAGCCCCCAACTAGACAGCTCTTGCCACTTT
TRBJ1-2 | TRBV10-3 | NA | 17 | many | CAISESLQQSPGKGYTF | TGTGCCATCAGTGAGTCCTTACAGCAATCACCGGGGAAAGGCTACACCTTC
TRBJ1-6 | TRBV5-1 | NA | 16 | NA | CASSLAPQGTNSPLHF | TGCGCCAGCAGCTTGGCCCCACAGGGAACTAATTCACCCCTCCACTTT
TRBJ1-5 | TRBV28 | NA | 14 | many | CASIPLGVNQPQHF | TGTGCCAGCATACCCTTAGGCGTCAATCAGCCCCAGCATTTT
TRBJ1-1 | TRBV7-9 | NA | 15 | many | CASSLGAHLLTEAFF | TGTGCCAGCAGCTTAGGAGCGCATTTATTGACTGAAGCTTTCTTT
TRBJ1-4 | TRBV5-1 | NA | 14 | NA | CASSPGQRREKLFF | TGCGCCAGCAGCCCAGGCCAAAGGAGGGAAAAACTGTTTTTT
TRBJ2-7 | TRBV5-1 | NA | 13 | many | CASSPDRAYEQYF | TGCGCCAGCAGCCCCGATAGGGCCTACGAGCAGTACTTC